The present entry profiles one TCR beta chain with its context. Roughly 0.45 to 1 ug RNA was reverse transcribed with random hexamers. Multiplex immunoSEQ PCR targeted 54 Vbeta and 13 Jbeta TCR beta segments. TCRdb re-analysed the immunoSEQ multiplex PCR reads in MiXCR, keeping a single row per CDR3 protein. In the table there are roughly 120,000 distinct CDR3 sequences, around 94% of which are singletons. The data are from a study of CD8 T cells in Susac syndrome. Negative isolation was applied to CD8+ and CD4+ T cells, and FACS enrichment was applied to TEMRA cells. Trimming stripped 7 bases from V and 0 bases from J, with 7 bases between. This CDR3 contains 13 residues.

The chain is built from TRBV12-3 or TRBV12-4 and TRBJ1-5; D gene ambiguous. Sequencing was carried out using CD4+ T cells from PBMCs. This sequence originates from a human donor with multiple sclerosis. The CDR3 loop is CASTLDSNQPQHF. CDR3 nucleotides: TGTGCCAGCACCTTAGATAGCAATCAGCCCCAGCATTTT.